The 21 T cell receptor beta chains below all came from one sample that was sequenced in a study of tumor and adjacent non-tumor tissue in lung cancer. TCRbeta libraries were built with three rounds of nested PCR, modified from ARM-PCR. TCRdb called the multiplex PCR reads again in MiXCR, with one record for every CDR3 protein. The sample carries around 210,000 distinct CDR3 sequences, 71% recorded once. The template was RNA from unsorted bulk tissue. The sequencing sample was made of lung tumor tissue. Receptors originate from a man aged 55 to 70 with non-small cell lung cancer.

This clonotype was seen a handful of times. The V call is TRBV24-1, the J call TRBJ2-2; 10 nucleotides match TRBD2. The length of the CDR3 is 16 residues. V lost 4 bases and J lost 3; bases outside the gene matches: 4. Germline V gene sequence: CDR1 KGHDR, CDR2 SFDVKD. The CDR3 sequence is CATSDLAGAYTGELFF. DNA of the CDR3: TGTGCCACCAGTGACCTAGCGGGGGCCTACACCGGGGAGCTGTTTTTT.

Comments on this clonotype: This CDR3 is missing its conserved last phenylalanine or tryptophan, likely due to a read error. The chain links TRBV5-5 to TRBJ2-5; D gene ambiguous. Trimming took 3 bases from V and 3 from J, leaving 12 bases between them. Germline values: CDR1 SGHKS, CDR2 YYEKEE (reference sequence). This CDR3 contains 14 residues. The CDR3 protein is CASSYGRREETQYY. CDR3 bases: TGTGCCAGCAGCTATGGGCGACGGGAAGAGACCCAGTACTAC.

As regards this clonotype: One end of the junction is discordant with germline, which a read error may explain. The chain joins TRBV30 to TRBJ2-3; the match to TRBD2 covers 8 bases. CDR1 and CDR2 (germline): GTSNPN, SVGIG (reference sequence). This CDR3 region has 16 residues. DNA of the CDR3: TGTGCCTGTAGTGTAAATCGGGGGGGCGGCACAGATACGCAGTATTTT. Translated, it gives CACSVNRGGGTDTQYF.

Points on this clonotype: Since no conserved phenylalanine or tryptophan closes the CDR3, a read error is the likely cause. CDR3 amino acids: CASSLSRNTEAFI. CDR3 coding DNA: TGTGCCAGCAGCCTAAGCAGGAACACCGAAGCTTTCATT. The gene calls are TRBV12-3 or TRBV12-4 and TRBJ1-1; no clear D gene. CDR3 length: 13 residues.

This clonotype was seen once. Since the CDR3 does not end with the conserved phenylalanine or tryptophan, this likely comes from a read error. The DNA is omitted, as the CDR3 cannot be located on it reliably, and the CDR3 follows TCRdb's listing. The chain carries TRBV7-8 and TRBJ2-7; TRBD1 reflects the table's D call only, with no check against the DNA. The CDR3 numbers 12 amino acids, ends counted. Germline loops: CDR1 SGHVS, CDR2 FQNEAQ. The CDR3 sequence: CTSSSGTEREYL.

The V call is TRBV11-2, the J call TRBJ2-1, with TRBD1 identical over 7 bases. The V gene's germline CDR1 is SGHAT and CDR2 FQNNGV. The trim removed 9 bases at V and 5 bases at J, leaving 7 bases unmatched. CDR3 size: 13 residues. The CDR3 nucleotides read TGTGCCAGTAGGATGGGACAGAACAATGAGCAGTTCTTC. This encodes CASRMGQNNEQFF.

This chain uses TRBV11-3 with TRBJ2-1; D is unresolved. Trimming removed 2 bases at V and 7 bases at J, with 9 bases between. CDR1 and CDR2 from the germline V gene are SGHNT and YENEEA. The CDR3 loop spans 13 amino acids. This CDR3 reads CASSLLLVNEQFF. DNA for the CDR3: TGTGCCAGCAGCTTACTATTGGTAAATGAGCAGTTCTTC. Looking up the rest from reference TRBV11-3 and TRBJ2-1 gives the full variable domain: EAGVVQSPRYKIIEKKQPVAFWCNPISGHNTLYWYLQNLGQGPELLIRYENEEAVDDSQLPKDRFSAERLKGVDSTLKIQPAELGDSAVYLCASSLLLVNEQFFGPGTRLTVL.

Worth noting for this clonotype: Since the CDR3 does not end with the conserved phenylalanine or tryptophan, this likely comes from a read error. The chain employs TRBV6-5 and TRBJ1-2; maybe TRBD1 (6 bases). CDR3 length equals 14 residues. CDR1 is MNHEY, CDR2 SVGAGI, per germline. The V gene lost 7 bases and the J gene lost 6 bases, with 18 bases spanning the gap. The CDR3 DNA sequence: TGTGCCAGCACTCGTCAGGGGACGGATGATGGCTACACCTCC. Amino acids: CASTRQGTDDGYTS.

The V call is TRBV12-3 or TRBV12-4, the J call TRBJ1-4, with D perhaps TRBD1 (5 bases). The CDR3 loop spans 14 amino acids. With 6 bases removed from V and 12 bases from J, the gap between germline ends came to 20 bases. DNA of the CDR3: TGTGCCAGCAGCCTGGACACTTCGCCTGCAGAACTGTTTTTT. It codes for CASSLDTSPAELFF.

Remarks on this clonotype: This clone may be a read error of a much larger clone one base away. The chain has TRBV29-1 and TRBJ2-3, with D maybe TRBD2 (5 bases). Trimming took 1 base from V and 3 from J, leaving 11 bases between them. The CDR3 loop spans 14 amino acids. In germline, CDR1 is SQVTM, CDR2 ANQGSEA. The CDR3 spells CSVEALSGTDTQYF. The CDR3 nucleotides are TGCAGCGTTGAAGCTCTCTCGGGGACAGATACGCAGTATTTT.

On this clonotype: No conserved phenylalanine or tryptophan ends this CDR3, so it is likely a read error. This chain links TRBV6-2 or TRBV6-3 with TRBJ2-1; a weak D match, TRBD2 (6 bases). Germline V gives CDR1 MNHEY, CDR2 SVGEGT. Trimming left V 7 bases short and J 1 base short, with 14 bases between. The CDR3 consists of 15 residues. CDR3 protein: CASTRTGDSYNEQFL. The CDR3 bases are TGTGCCAGCACTCGAACGGGAGATTCCTACAATGAGCAGTTCTTA.

For this clonotype: This clone may be a read error of a much larger clone one base away. The rearrangement uses TRBV12-3 or TRBV12-4 and TRBJ1-3; D unclear. Trimming took off 7 bases at V and 0 bases at J, with 13 bases between the two ends. CDR3 length: 15 residues. In DNA, the CDR3 is TGTGCCAGCAAGGAGACATCGAGCTCTGGAAACACCATATATTTT. It yields the protein CASKETSSSGNTIYF.

This clonotype showed up many times. CDR3 in amino acids: CASSQWIGEEAFF. CDR3 bases: TGTGCCAGCAGCCAGTGGATTGGAGAGGAAGCTTTCTTT. The genes are TRBV4-2 and TRBJ1-1; no clear D gene. CDR3 length: 13 amino acids. The V and J ends lost 3 bases and 8 bases respectively, with 13 bases between them. From germline, CDR1 is LGHNA and CDR2 YNFKEQ.

On this clonotype: The conserved phenylalanine or tryptophan normally closing the CDR3 is absent here, so this likely arose from a read error. It is unclear where the CDR3 begins or ends on the DNA, so no DNA is shown, and the CDR3 is as TCRdb lists it. The chain recombines TRBV11-1 with TRBJ2-7; the table's D call, TRBD2, was not checked against the DNA. The germline gives CDR1 SGHAT, CDR2 FQDESV (reference sequence). Including both end residues, the CDR3 is 14 amino acids long. The CDR3 sequence: CASSQGLAWPKARL.

This clonotype was recorded many times. The V and J genes are TRBV20-1 and TRBJ2-5, with unresolved D. CDR1 and CDR2 (germline): DFQATT, SNEGSKA (reference sequence). Trimming pared 0 bases from V and 2 bases from J, leaving 10 bases between. The CDR3 has 14 amino acids. The CDR3 DNA sequence: TGCAGTGCTAGAGATAGCCCACGGCAAGAGACCCAGTACTTC. This sequence encodes CSARDSPRQETQYF.

The table lists this clonotype with many counts. V usage is TRBV6-1 and J usage is TRBJ2-5; the match to TRBD1 covers 8 bases. V shed 8 bases and J 5 bases; nucleotides not matched to a gene: 7. This CDR3 region has 13 residues. Germline V lookup: CDR1 MNHNS, CDR2 SASEGT. DNA for the CDR3: TGTGCCAGCGTCTGGACAGGGTGGGAGACCCAGTACTTC. Its translation is CASVWTGWETQYF.

This chain uses TRBV5-1 with TRBJ1-2; D call uncertain. Germline V lookup: CDR1 SGHRS, CDR2 YFSETQ. There are 16 residues in the CDR3. V lost 2 bases, J lost 0 bases, and 14 bases lay in between. The CDR3: CASSFSAGMPNYGYTF. In nucleotides, the CDR3 is TGCGCCAGCAGCTTCTCCGCCGGGATGCCTAACTATGGCTACACCTTC.

The chain recombines TRBV11-3 with TRBJ2-5, with TRBD2 matching over 9 bases. The junction had 10 bases not matched to a gene; V was cut back by 4 bases and J by 4 bases. The CDR3 has 16 amino acids. Germline assignment: CDR1 SGHNT and CDR2 YENEEA. The CDR3 DNA sequence: TGTGCCAGCAGCTCGACCGCGGCGGGAGGGTTAGAGACCCAGTACTTC. It translates to CASSSTAAGGLETQYF.

In its sample, this clonotype was seen a few times. The chain uses TRBV4-1 and TRBJ1-2; 9 nucleotides agree with TRBD1. Trimming took 5 bases from V and 8 from J; bases not matched to a gene: 6. Germline V gene lookup returns CDR1 MGHRA and CDR2 YSYEKL. This CDR3 contains 13 residues. CDR3 DNA: TGCGCCAGCAGCTTACGACAGGGGGAGGGCTACACCTTC. Its protein is CASSLRQGEGYTF.

Comment on this clonotype: A much bigger clone sits one base away, suggesting this may be a read error. The rearrangement joins TRBV11-3 to TRBJ1-3; 12 positions agree with TRBD1. V dropped 5 bases and J dropped 4; count of bases not matched to a gene: 12. Germline V CDR1 and CDR2: SGHNT, YENEEA. The CDR3 is 18 residues long. The CDR3 is CASSPQIGTGGAGNTIYF. The CDR3 bases are TGTGCCAGCAGCCCACAAATCGGGACAGGGGGCGCCGGAAACACCATATATTTT.

A word on this clonotype: Being one base from a much bigger clone, this may be a read error. This rearrangement joins TRBV4-3 to TRBJ2-2; 10 bases align to TRBD2. Germline CDR1 is LGHNA and CDR2 is YSLEER. The CDR3 length is 17 residues. V gave up 0 bases and J gave up 7 bases; unmatched junction bases: 8. CDR3 coding DNA: TGCGCCAGCAGCCAAGACGAGCTAGCGGGGGACATCGGGGAGCTGTTTTTT. It is translated as CASSQDELAGDIGELFF.